The clone carrying this T cell receptor beta chain has more than one count but fewer than ten. What it binds is not known. Deletions cut 3 bases from V and 16 bases from J, with 17 bases between. Germline lookup yields CDR1 SGHDT and CDR2 YYEEEE. The length of the CDR3 is 12 residues. This sample was taken from a study of CD8+ T cells in alopecia areata. Described treatment: oral pan-JAK inhibitor, 5-10 mg twice daily. Extraction of RNA preceded its reverse transcription into cDNA, which served as the sequencing template. Repertoires were generated with immunoSEQ multiplex PCR, while TCRdb's copy carries only in-frame clones and drops some. The sample includes 100,000 or so clones, just under 60% seen only once; the top ten take less than 20%. The study's findings and limits: Many of the expanded lesional clones endured in scalp and blood while on tofacitinib. Greater clonality was observed in lesional scalp samples, especially alopecia totalis/universalis, versus normal scalp.

The source of this sequence is a human donor with alopecia areata. The chain combines TRBV5-6 with TRBJ2-4; D might be TRBD1 (7 bases). Sample: CD8+ T cells sorted from blood, taken around week 55, from a patient treated with tofacitinib. Here the CDR3 reads CASSSMSGGLYF. The CDR3 DNA follows: TGTGCCAGCAGCTCCATGTCAGGGGGGCTATACTTC.